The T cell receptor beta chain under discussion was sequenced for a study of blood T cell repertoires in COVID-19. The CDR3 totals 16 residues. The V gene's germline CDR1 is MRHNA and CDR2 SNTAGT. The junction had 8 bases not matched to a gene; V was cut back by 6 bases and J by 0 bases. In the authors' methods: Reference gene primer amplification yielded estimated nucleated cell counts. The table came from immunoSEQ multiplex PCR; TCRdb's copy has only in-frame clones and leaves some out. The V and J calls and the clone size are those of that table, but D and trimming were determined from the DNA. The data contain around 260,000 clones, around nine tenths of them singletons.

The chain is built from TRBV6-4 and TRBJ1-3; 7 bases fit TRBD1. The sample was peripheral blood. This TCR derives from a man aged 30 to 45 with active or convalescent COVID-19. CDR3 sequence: CASSPRGQTSGNTIYF. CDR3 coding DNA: TGTGCCAGCAGCCCGCGGGGACAGACCTCTGGAAACACCATATATTTT.